This TCR beta chain was captured by sequencing in a study of shared clonotypes between healthy human individuals. The genomic DNA of each subset was split evenly across several immunoSEQ plates. Assay used: immunoSEQ multiplex PCR; TCRdb lists only in-frame clones, some missing. In the table there are about 380,000 clones, about 97% of which are singletons. The CDR3 spans 14 residues. CDR1 and CDR2 from the germline V gene are GTSNPN and SVGIG (reference sequence). V was pared by 0 bases and J by 0 bases, with 8 bases between. This clonotype originated in a man aged 25-45 years in good health. The sample taken for sequencing was memory CD8+ T cells sorted from blood. Subset indicated: CD45RO+ cells pooled with CCR7-negative TemRA cells. The rearrangement joins TRBV30 to TRBJ1-1; D unclear. This CDR3 reads CAWSVFKMNTEAFF. The CDR3, as DNA: TGTGCCTGGAGTGTTTTCAAAATGAACACTGAAGCTTTCTTT. Combining the CDR3 with reference TRBV30 and TRBJ1-1 gives the whole variable domain SQTIHQWPATLVQPVGSPLSLECTVEGTSNPNLYWYRQAAGRGLQLLFYSVGIGQISSEVPQNLSASRPQDRQFILSSKKLLLSDSGFYLCAWSVFKMNTEAFFGQGTRLTVV.